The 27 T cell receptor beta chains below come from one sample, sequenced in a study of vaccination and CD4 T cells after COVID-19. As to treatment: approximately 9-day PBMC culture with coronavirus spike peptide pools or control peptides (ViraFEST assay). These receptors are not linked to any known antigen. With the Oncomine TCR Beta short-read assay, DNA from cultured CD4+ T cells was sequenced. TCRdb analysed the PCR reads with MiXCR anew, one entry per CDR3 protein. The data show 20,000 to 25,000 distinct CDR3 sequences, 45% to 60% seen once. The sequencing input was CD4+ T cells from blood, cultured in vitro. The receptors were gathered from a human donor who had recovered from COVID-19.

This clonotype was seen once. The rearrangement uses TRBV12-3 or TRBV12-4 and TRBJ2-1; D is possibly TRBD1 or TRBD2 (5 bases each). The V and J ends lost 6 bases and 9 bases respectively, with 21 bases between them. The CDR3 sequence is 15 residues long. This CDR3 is CASRFTGSVGGEQFF. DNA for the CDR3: TGTGCCAGCAGGTTCACAGGTAGCGTTGGTGGTGAGCAGTTCTTC.

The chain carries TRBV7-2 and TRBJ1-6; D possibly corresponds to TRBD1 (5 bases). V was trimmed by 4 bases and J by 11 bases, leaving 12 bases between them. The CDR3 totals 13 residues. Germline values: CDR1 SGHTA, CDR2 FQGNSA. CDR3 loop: CASSSWGEPPLHF. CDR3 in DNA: TGTGCCAGCAGCTCATGGGGGGAACCACCCCTCCACTTT. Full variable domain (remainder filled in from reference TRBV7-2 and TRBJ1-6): GAGVSQSPSNKVTEKGKDVELRCDPISGHTALYWYRQSLGQGLEFLIYFQGNSAPDKSGLPSDRFSAERTGGSVSTLTIQRTQQEDSAVYLCASSSWGEPPLHFGNGTRLTVT.

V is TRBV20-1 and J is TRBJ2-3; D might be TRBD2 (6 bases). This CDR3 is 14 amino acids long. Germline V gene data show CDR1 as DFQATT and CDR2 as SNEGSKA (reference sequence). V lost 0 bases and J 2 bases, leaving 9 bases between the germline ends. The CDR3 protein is CSAREGGITDTQYF. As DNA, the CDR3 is TGCAGTGCTAGAGAGGGCGGGATCACAGATACGCAGTATTTT.

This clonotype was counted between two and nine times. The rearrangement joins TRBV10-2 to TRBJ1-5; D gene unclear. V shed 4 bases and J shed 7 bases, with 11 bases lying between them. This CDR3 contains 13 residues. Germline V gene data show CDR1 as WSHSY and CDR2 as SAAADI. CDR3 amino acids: CASSATVEQPQHF. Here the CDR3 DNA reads TGCGCCAGCAGTGCTACAGTAGAACAGCCCCAGCATTTT.

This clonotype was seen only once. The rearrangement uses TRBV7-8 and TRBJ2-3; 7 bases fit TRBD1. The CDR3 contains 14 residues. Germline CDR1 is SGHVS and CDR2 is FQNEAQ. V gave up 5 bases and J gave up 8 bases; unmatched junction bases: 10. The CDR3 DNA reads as TGTGCCAGCAGCGGCCTACAGGGGTTTGGTACGCAGTATTTT. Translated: CASSGLQGFGTQYF.

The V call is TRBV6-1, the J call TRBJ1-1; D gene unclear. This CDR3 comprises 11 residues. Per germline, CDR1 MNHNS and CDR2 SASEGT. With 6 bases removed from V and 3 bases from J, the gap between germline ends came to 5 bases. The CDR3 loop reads CASRRDTEAFF. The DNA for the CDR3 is TGTGCCAGCAGGAGGGACACTGAAGCTTTCTTT.

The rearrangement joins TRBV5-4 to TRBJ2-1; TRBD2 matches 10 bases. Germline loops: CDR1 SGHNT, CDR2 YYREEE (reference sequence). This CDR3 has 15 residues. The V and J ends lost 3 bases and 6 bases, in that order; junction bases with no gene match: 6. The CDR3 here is CASSSGQRGGNEQFF. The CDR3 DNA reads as TGTGCCAGCAGCTCCGGACAGCGGGGGGGCAATGAGCAGTTCTTC.

CDR3 nucleotides: TGTGCCAGCAGTTTAGGCACAGGGGCGACCTACGAGCAGTACTTC. It is translated as CASSLGTGATYEQYF. The V gene is TRBV27, the J gene TRBJ2-7; 7 nucleotides agree with TRBD1. Per germline, CDR1 MNHEY and CDR2 SMNVEV (reference sequence). The CDR3 totals 15 residues. J lost 2 bases, V lost 2 bases, and 6 bases had no gene match.

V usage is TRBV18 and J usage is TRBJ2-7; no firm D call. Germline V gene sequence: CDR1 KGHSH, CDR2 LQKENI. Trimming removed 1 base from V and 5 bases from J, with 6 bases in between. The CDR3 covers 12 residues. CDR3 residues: CASSPQGNEQYF. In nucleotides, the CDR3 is TGTGCCAGCTCACCACAGGGCAACGAGCAGTACTTC.

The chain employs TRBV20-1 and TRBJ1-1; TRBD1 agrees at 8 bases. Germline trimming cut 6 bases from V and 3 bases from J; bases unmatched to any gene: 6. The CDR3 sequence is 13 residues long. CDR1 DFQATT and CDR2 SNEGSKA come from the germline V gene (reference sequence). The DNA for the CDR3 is TGCAGTGCCCGGACAGGGATCGACACTGAAGCTTTCTTT. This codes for CSARTGIDTEAFF.

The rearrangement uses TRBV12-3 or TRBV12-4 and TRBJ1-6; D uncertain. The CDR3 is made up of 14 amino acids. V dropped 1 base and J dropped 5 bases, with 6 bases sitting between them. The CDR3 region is CASSLGANNSPLHF. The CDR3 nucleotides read TGTGCCAGCAGTTTAGGGGCTAATAATTCACCCCTCCACTTT.

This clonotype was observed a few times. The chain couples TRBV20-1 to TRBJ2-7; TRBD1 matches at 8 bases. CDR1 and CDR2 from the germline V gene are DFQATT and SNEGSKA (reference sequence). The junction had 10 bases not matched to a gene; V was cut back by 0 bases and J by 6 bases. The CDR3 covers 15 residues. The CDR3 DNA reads TGCAGTGCTAGAGATAGTCGGGCAGGGGGCGGCGAGCAGTACTTC. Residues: CSARDSRAGGGEQYF.

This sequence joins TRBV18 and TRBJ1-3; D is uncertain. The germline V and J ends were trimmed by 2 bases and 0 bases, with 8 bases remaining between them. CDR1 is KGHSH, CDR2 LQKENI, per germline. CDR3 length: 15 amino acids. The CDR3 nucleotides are TGTGCCAGCTCACCAGAGCGGAGCTCTGGAAACACCATATATTTT. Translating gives CASSPERSSGNTIYF.

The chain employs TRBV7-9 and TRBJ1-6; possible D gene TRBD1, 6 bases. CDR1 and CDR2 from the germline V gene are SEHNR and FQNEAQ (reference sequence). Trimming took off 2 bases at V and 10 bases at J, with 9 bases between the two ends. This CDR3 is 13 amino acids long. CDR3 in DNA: TGTGCCAGCAGCTTATATGGGGGCTCACCCCTCCACTTT. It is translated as CASSLYGGSPLHF.

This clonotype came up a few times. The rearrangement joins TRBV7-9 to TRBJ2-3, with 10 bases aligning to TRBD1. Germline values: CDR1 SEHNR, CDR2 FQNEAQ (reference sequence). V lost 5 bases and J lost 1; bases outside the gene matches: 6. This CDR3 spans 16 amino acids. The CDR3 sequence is CASSPRGTGGTDTQYF. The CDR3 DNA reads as TGTGCCAGCAGCCCCCGCGGGACAGGGGGCACAGATACGCAGTATTTT.

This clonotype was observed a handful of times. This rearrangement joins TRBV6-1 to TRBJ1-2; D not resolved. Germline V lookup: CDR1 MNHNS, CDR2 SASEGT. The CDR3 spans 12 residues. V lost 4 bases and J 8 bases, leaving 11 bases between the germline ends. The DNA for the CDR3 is TGTGCCAGCAGTGGGAAGGGAGGCGGCTACACCTTC. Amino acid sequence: CASSGKGGGYTF.

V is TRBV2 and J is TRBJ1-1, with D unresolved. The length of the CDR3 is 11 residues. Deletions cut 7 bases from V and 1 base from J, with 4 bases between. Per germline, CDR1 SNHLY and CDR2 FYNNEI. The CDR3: CASKWNTEAFF. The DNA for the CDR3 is TGTGCCAGCAAGTGGAACACTGAAGCTTTCTTT.

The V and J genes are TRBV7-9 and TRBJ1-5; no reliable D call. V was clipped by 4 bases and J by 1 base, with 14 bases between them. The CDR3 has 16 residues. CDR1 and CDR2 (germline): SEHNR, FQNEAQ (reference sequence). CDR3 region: CASSSTGFGSNQPQHF. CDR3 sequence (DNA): TGTGCCAGCAGCTCTACGGGGTTTGGAAGCAATCAGCCCCAGCATTTT.

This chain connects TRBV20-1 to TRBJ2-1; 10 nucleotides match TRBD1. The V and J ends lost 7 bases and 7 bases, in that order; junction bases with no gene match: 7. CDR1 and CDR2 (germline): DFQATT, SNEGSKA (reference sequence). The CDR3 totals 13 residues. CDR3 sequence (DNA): TGCAGTGTCGCGACAGGGGGCATGAATGAGCAGTTCTTC. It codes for CSVATGGMNEQFF.

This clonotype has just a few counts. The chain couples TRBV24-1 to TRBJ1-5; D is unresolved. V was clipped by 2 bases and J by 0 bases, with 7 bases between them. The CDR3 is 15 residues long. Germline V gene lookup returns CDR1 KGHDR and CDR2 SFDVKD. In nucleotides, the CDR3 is TGTGCCACCAGTGATTCAACGTATAGCAATCAGCCCCAGCATTTT. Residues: CATSDSTYSNQPQHF.

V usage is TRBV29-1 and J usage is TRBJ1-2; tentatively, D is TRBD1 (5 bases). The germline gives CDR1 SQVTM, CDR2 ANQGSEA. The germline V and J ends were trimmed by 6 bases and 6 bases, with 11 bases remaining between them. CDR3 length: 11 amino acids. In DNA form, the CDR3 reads TGCAGCGTGGGGGGGAACGATGGCTACACCTTC. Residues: CSVGGNDGYTF.

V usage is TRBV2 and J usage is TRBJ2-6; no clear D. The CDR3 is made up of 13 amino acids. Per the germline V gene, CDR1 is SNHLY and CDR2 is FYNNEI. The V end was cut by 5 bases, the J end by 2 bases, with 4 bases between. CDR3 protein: CASSSAGANVLTF. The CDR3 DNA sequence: TGTGCCAGCAGTTCGGCTGGGGCCAACGTCCTGACTTTC.

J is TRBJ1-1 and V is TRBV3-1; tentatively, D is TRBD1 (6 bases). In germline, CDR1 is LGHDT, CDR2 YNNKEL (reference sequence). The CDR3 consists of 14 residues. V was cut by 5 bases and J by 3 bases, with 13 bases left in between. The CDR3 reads CASSFATGYTEAFF. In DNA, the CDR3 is TGTGCCAGCAGCTTTGCTACAGGGTACACTGAAGCTTTCTTT.

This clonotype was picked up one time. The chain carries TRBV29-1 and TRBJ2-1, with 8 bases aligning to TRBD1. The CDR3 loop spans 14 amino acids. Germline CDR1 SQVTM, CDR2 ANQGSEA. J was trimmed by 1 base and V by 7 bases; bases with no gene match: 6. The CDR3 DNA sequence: TGCAGCGCTACGAGACAGGGGTCCTACAATGAGCAGTTCTTC. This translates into CSATRQGSYNEQFF.

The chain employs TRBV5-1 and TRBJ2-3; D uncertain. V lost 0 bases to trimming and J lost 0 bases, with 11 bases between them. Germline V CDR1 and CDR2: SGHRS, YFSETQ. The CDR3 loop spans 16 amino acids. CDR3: CASSLGGSTSTDTQYF. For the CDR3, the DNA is TGCGCCAGCAGCTTGGGAGGTTCTACTAGCACAGATACGCAGTATTTT.

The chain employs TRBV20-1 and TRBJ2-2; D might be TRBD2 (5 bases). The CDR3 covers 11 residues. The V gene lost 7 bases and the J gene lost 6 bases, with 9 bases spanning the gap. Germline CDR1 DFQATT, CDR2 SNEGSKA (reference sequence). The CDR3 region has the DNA TGCAGTGTTTGGCGGGCCGGGGAGCTGTTTTTT. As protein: CSVWRAGELFF.

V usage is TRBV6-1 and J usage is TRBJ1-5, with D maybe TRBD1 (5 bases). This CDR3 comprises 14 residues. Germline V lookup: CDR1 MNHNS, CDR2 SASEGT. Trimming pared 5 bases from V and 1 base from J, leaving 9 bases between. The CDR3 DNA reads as TGTGCCAGCAGTACTTGGGGGAGCAATCAGCCCCAGCATTTT. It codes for CASSTWGSNQPQHF.